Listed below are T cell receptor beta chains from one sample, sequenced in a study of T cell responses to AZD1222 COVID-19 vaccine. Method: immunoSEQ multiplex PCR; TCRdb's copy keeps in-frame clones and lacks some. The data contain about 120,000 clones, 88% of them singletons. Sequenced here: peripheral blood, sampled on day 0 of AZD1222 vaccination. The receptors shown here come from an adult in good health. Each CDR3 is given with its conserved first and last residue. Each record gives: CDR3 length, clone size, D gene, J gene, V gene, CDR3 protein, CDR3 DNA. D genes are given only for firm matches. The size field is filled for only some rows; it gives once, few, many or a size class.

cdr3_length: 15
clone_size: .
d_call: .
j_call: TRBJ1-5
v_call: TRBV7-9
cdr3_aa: CASSRTEGGDQPQHF
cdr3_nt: TGTGCCAGCAGCCGTACTGAGGGGGGCGATCAGCCCCAGCATTTT

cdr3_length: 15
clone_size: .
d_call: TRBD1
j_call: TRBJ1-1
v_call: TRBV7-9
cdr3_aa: CASSLDRVRNTEAFF
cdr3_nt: TGTGCCAGCAGCTTGGACAGGGTAAGGAACACTGAAGCTTTCTTT

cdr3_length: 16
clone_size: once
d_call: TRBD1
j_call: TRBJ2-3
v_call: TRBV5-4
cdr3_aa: CASRTGQGVQGDTQYF
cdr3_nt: TGTGCCAGCAGAACCGGACAGGGGGTTCAGGGAGATACGCAGTATTTT

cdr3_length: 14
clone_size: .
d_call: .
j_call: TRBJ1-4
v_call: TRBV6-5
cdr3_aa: CASRLGQINEKLFF
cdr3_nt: TGTGCCAGCAGACTCGGACAGATTAATGAAAAACTGTTTTTT

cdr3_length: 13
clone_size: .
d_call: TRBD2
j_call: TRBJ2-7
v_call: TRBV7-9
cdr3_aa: CASSFGLAYEQYF
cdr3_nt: TGTGCCAGCAGCTTTGGACTAGCCTACGAGCAGTACTTC

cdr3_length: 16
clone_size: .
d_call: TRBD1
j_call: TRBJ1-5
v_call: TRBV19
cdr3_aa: CASSRLTGGSDQPQHF
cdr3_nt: TGTGCCAGTAGTAGATTGACAGGGGGTTCTGATCAGCCCCAGCATTTT

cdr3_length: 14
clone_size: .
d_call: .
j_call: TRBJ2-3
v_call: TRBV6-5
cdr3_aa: CASTFQGEAVTQYF
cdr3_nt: TGTGCCAGCACCTTTCAGGGGGAGGCAGTAACGCAGTATTTT

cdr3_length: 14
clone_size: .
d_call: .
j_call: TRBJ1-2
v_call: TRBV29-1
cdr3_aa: CSVQRGNLDYGYTF
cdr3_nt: TGCAGCGTGCAGAGGGGGAATTTAGACTATGGCTACACCTTC

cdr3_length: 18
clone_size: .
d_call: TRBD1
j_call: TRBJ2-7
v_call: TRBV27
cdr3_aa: CASSLRPDRLHSSYEQYF
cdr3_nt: TGTGCCAGCAGTTTGCGACCGGACAGGCTCCATAGCTCCTACGAGCAGTACTTC

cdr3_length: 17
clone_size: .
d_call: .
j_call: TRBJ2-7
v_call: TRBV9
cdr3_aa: CASSAGRQLRSSYEQYF
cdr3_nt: TGTGCCAGCAGCGCCGGTAGACAGCTCAGGAGCTCCTACGAGCAGTACTTC

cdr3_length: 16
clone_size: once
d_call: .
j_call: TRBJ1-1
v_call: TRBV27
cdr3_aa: CASSLSWGGLNTEAFF
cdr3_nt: TGTGCCAGCAGTTTATCCTGGGGGGGATTGAACACTGAAGCTTTCTTT

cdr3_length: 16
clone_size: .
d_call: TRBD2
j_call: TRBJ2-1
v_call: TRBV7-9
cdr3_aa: CASRISGGPPYNEQFF
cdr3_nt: TGTGCCAGCAGGATAAGCGGGGGGCCGCCCTACAATGAGCAGTTCTTC

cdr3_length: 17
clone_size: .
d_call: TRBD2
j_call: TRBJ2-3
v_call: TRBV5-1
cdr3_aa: CASSSPGRGESTDTQYF
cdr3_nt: TGCGCCAGCAGCTCCCCCGGCCGGGGGGAGAGCACAGATACGCAGTATTTT

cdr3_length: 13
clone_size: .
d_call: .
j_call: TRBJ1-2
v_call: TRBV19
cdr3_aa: CASRPEDNYGYTF
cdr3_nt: TGTGCCAGTAGACCGGAAGACAACTATGGCTACACCTTC

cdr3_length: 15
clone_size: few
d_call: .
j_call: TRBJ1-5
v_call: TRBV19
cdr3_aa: CASNPAGGSNQPQHF
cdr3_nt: TGTGCCAGTAACCCCGCCGGGGGTAGCAATCAGCCCCAGCATTTT

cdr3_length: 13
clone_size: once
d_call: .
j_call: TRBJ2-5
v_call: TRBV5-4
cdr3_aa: CASSLLGTETQYF
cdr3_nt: TGTGCCAGCAGCTTACTAGGAACGGAGACCCAGTACTTC

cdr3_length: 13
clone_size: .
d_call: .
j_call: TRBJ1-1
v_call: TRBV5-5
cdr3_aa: CASSLAGPTEAFF
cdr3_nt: TGTGCCAGCAGCTTGGCAGGCCCCACTGAAGCTTTCTTT

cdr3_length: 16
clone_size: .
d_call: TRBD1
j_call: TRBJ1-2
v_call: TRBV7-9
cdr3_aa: CASSLVGDWTGDGYTF
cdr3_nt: TGTGCCAGCAGCTTAGTAGGGGACTGGACAGGGGATGGCTACACCTTC

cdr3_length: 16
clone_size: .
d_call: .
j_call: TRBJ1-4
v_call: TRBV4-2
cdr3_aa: CASSQDSQGPNEKLFF
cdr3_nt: TGTGCCAGCAGCCAAGATTCGCAAGGGCCTAATGAAAAACTGTTTTTT

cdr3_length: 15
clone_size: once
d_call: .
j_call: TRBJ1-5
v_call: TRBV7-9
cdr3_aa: CASSFGQSSNQPQHF
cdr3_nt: TGTGCCAGCAGCTTCGGACAGTCTAGCAATCAGCCCCAGCATTTT

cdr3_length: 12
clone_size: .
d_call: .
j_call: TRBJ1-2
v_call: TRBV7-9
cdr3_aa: CASSFRTVDYTF
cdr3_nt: TGTGCCAGCAGCTTTCGGACAGTTGACTACACCTTC

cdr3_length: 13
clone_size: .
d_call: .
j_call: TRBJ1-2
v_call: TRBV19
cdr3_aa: CASSITRGDGYTF
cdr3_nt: TGTGCCAGTAGTATTACCAGGGGAGATGGCTACACCTTC

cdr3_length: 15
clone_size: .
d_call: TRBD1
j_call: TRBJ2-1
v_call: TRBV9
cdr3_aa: CASSLDRVSYNEQFF
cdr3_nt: TGTGCCAGCAGTCTAGACAGGGTTTCCTACAATGAGCAGTTCTTC

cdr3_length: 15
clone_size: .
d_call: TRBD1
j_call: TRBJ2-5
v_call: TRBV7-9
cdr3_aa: CASSLRDRSQETQYF
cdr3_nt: TGTGCCAGCAGCCTCCGGGACAGGAGTCAAGAGACCCAGTACTTC

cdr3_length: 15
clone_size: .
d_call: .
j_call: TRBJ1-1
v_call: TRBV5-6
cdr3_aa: CASSWGSGANTEAFF
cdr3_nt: TGTGCCAGCAGCTGGGGCTCGGGGGCGAACACTGAAGCTTTCTTT

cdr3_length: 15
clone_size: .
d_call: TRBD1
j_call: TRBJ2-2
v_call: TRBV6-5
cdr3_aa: CASSEQTGPTGELFF
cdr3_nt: TGTGCCAGCAGCGAGCAGACAGGGCCCACCGGGGAGCTGTTTTTT

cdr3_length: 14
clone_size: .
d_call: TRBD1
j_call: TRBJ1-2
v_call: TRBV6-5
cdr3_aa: CASRGDRVLGGYTF
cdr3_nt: TGTGCCAGCAGGGGGGACAGGGTGTTGGGTGGCTACACCTTC

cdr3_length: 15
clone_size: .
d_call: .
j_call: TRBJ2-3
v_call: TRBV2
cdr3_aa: CASSWQAGFTDTQYF
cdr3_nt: TGTGCCAGCAGTTGGCAGGCGGGATTCACAGATACGCAGTATTTT

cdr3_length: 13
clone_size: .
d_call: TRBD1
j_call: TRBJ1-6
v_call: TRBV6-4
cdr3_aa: CASSQTGNSPLHF
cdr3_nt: TGTGCCAGCAGTCAGACAGGGAATTCACCCCTCCACTTT

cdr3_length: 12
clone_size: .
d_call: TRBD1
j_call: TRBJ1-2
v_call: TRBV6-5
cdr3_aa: CASRPTGLGYTF
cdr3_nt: TGTGCCAGCAGACCGACAGGGTTGGGCTACACCTTC

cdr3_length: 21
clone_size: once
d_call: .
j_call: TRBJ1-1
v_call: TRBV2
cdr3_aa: CASAVPITGYPGWNVNTEAFF
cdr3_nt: TGTGCCAGCGCCGTTCCCATAACAGGGTACCCAGGTTGGAACGTCAACACTGAAGCTTTCTTT

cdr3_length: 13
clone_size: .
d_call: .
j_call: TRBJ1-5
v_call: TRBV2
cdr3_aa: CASSLDSDQPQHF
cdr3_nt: TGTGCCAGCAGCCTGGACTCCGATCAGCCCCAGCATTTT

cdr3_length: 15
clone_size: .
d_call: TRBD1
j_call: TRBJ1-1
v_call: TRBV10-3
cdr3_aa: CAISEPRGLRGEAFF
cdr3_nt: TGTGCCATCAGTGAGCCGAGGGGACTCAGGGGGGAAGCTTTCTTT

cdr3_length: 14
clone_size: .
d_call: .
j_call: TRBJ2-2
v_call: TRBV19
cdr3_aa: CASSPPRGTGELFF
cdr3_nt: TGTGCCAGTAGTCCCCCCAGGGGCACCGGGGAGCTGTTTTTT

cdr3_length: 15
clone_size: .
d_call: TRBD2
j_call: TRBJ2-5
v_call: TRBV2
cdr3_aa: CASSGLAGAQETQYF
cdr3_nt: TGTGCCAGCAGTGGACTAGCGGGGGCTCAAGAGACCCAGTACTTC

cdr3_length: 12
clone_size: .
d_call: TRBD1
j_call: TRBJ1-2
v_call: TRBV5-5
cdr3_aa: CASSRDRDGYTF
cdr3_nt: TGTGCCAGCAGCCGGGACAGGGATGGCTACACCTTC

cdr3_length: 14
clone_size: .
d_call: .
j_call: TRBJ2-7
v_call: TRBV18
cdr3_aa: CASSPQDTLGEQYF
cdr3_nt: TGTGCCAGCTCACCACAGGACACGCTGGGTGAGCAGTACTTC

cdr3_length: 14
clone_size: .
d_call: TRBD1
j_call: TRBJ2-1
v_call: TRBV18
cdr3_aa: CASSPSRGQDEQFF
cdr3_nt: TGTGCCAGCTCACCATCGAGGGGGCAGGATGAGCAGTTCTTC

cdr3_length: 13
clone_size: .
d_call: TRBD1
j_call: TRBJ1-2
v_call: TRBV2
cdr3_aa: CASSSQGADGYTF
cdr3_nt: TGTGCCAGCAGTTCACAGGGGGCGGATGGCTACACCTTC

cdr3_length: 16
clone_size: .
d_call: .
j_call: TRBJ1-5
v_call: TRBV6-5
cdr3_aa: CASSSRQPRGNQPQHF
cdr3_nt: TGTGCCAGCAGTTCCCGTCAACCACGGGGCAATCAGCCCCAGCATTTT